Listed here are 2 T cell receptor beta chains from one sample, sequenced in a study of OX40 agonist ivuxolimab in advanced cancers. TCRdb's copy holds only in-frame clones and misses some; the assay was immunoSEQ multiplex PCR. Of roughly 89,000 clones in the sample, roughly 90% were seen once. The starting material was CD4+ or CD8+ T cells sorted from blood, obtained in a trial of the OX40 agonist ivuxolimab. These TCRs come from an adult with an advanced solid tumor such as melanoma, head and neck, liver or kidney cancer.

J is TRBJ1-1 and V is TRBV10-3; D is unclear. There are 13 residues in the CDR3. CDR1 is ENHRY, CDR2 SYGVKD, per germline. Trimming left V 10 bases short and J 0 bases short, with 12 bases between. The CDR3 sequence: CATTRGLNTEAFF. CDR3 nucleotides: TGTGCCACAACGAGAGGGCTGAACACTGAAGCTTTCTTT.

The gene calls are TRBV19 and TRBJ2-1; 12 bases line up with TRBD2. V lost 4 bases and J lost 9; bases outside the gene matches: 10. Germline values: CDR1 LNHDA, CDR2 SQIVND (reference sequence). The CDR3 length is 16 residues. CDR3 region: CASSKRGLAGSSEQFF. In nucleotides, the CDR3 is TGTGCCAGTAGTAAAAGAGGACTAGCGGGAAGTAGTGAGCAGTTCTTC.